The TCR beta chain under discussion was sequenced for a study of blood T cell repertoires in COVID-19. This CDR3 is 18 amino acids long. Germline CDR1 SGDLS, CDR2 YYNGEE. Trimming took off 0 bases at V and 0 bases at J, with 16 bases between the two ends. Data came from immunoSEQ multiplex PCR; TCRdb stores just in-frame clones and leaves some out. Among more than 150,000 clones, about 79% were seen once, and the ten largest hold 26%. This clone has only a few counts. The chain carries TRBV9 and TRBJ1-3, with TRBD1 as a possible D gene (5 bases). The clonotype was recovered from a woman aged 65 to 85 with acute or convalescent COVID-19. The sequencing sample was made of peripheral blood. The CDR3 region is CASSVETQGLGSGNTIYF. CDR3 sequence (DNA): TGTGCCAGCAGCGTAGAAACCCAGGGTTTGGGCTCTGGAAACACCATATATTTT.